This record looks at one T cell receptor beta chain sequence and its context. The antigen is not known. This sample is drawn from a study of T cells expressing NK-cell markers. Study in general: All TCR beta repertoires analysed originated from sorted CD3+CD56+NKG2C+, CD3+CD56+NKG2C- and CD3+CD56-NKG2C+ T cells. Serological testing identified seven of the eight sequenced donors as HCMV-seropositive and one as seronegative.

This CDR3 contains 13 residues. CDR1 is MNHEY, CDR2 SVGEGT, per germline. TCRdb re-called the 5' RACE reads; every CDR3 protein appears as one record, without DNA. Listed are 350,000 to 500,000 distinct CDR3 sequences; about 7.3% falls within the top ten. Overall study results and limits: Dominance of the CD3+CD56-NKG2C+ fraction by these clonotypes also held in several donors.

Sequencing was carried out using blood T cells: a sorted CD56 or NKG2C T cell subset, CD4+ or CD8+ T cells, or bulk PBMC T cells (not recorded which). This clonotype was obtained from a woman between 18 and 70 years old in good health. This chain joins TRBV6-2 or TRBV6-3 and TRBJ2-7. CDR3 residues: CASSFGQPYEQYF.